This T cell receptor (beta chain) was documented in a study of blood T cells in healthy people across ages (dated by TCRdb to the mid-2010s). About the investigation overall: In model experiments, roughly one uniquely barcoded TCR beta cDNA molecule per two T cells was captured by template switching. Four age groups were formed from the donors: young (average roughly 15 years), middle-aged (just under 40), aged (about 68) and long-lived (around 80). Donors of different ages were randomly distributed across sequencing lanes to avoid experimental bias. For two donors (one aged 18 to 30 and one aged 80 or older), the study analyzed two additional independent replicas of 1 million unique cDNA reads from the same blood draw. Age-related changes in TCR beta repertoire diversity were measured in the study by deep sequencing normalized with unique cDNA molecular identifiers.

To note about this clonotype: Which antigen it targets is not known. No base quality information exists; no much larger clone differs at one position.

Libraries were constructed by 5' RACE. TCRdb names Illumina HiSeq 2500 as the instrument used. A second PCR of roughly 7 to 11 cycles was performed with a sample-barcoded 5' primer and a J-beta primer mix. A template-switch 5' adaptor carrying 12 random nucleotides introduced a unique molecular identifier onto each TCR beta cDNA molecule. Each sample yielded at least 2.5 million CDR3-containing paired-end reads. The Mint cDNA synthesis kit, primed by a TRBC-specific oligonucleotide, was used to synthesize first-strand cDNA from all RNA. After uracil-DNA glycosylase treatment, a first 18-cycle PCR used universal primers M1SS and BC2_uni_R on all cDNA. In the authors' own workflow: For normalization, 1 million high-quality reads were randomly selected from each sample, with every read carrying a distinct molecular identifier. Reads with shared molecular identifiers were discarded instead of being binned into consensus sequences. MiTCR, with a Q25 quality threshold and the strictest error-elimination algorithm, was used for CDR3 identification, clonotype clustering and error correction. Lower-bound total TCR beta diversity was estimated with a nonparametric unseen species model using Euler transformation. TCRdb itself trimmed the public reads at Q25 with fastp, ran MiXCR and retained productive beta chains. Each entry is one CDR3 protein sequence, shown with its most common DNA and genes. The V and J calls come from TCRdb's annotation, not from the publication. The sample table lists some 1.5 million distinct CDR3 sequences, about 42% of them with a count of one. The ten largest clones take up about 4.1% of the sample.

From the cysteine through the phenylalanine, the CDR3 covers 13 amino acids. CDR3 DNA only is kept here, 39 bases in frame from base 1. The germline V gene yields MDHEN for CDR1 and SYDVKM for CDR2. Trimmed from V: 3 bases; trimmed from J: 7 bases; junction bases lacking a gene match: 3. What the research found in general, with its limitations: Because profiling used bulk unsorted PBMCs, naive and antigen-experienced compartments could not be compared conclusively. As age increased, observed TCR beta diversity per million T cells dropped in a roughly linear way, and a significant reduction was already evident by age 40. There was a strong correlation between observed TCR beta diversity and the percentage of naive T cells measured by flow cytometry. Total diversity estimates from one million sequenced T cells were considered lower bounds and underestimates. Compared with the aged group, more naive CD4+ T cells, fewer expanded clones and increased TCR diversity were shown by the long-lived group, suggesting age selection. Because the CMV infection status of the donors was unknown, age-related changes in expanded clonotypes may potentially have been confounded.

The donors were roughly 40 Caucasian individuals from Russia, aged roughly 6 to 100 years, who were systemically healthy. Each donor gave around 9.5 milliliters of peripheral blood, collected into EDTA-treated Vacutainer tubes. Ficoll-Paque density-gradient centrifugation was used to isolate PBMCs, with at least 7 million per sample. Trizol reagent was used to extract total RNA from the PBMCs, yielding at least 6 micrograms per sample. For every donor, flow cytometry on a PBMC aliquot measured the percentage of naive CD45RAhigh/CD27high T cells. This clonotype was sampled from a woman aged 18-29 years in good health. The specimen sequenced was blood. The rearranged chain carries TRBV28 and TRBJ1-2, and TRBD1 aligns with 9 junction nucleotides. The CDR3 region reads CASSFTGGFGYTF. The DNA sequence is as follows: TGTGCCAGCAGTTTTACAGGGGGCTTTGGCTACACCTTC.